This T cell receptor beta chain was sequenced in a study of blood T cell repertoires in COVID-19. In the original processing: Amplification of reference gene primers provided the estimated nucleated cell counts. Profiling relied on immunoSEQ multiplex PCR, and the TCRdb table lists in-frame clones only, not all of them. V and J calls and clone size come straight from that table; D and trimming were deduced from the DNA. This sample has some 200,000 clones, with 75% to 95% found just once. Per germline, CDR1 SNHLY and CDR2 FYNNEI. The V gene lost 6 bases and the J gene lost 4 bases, with 11 bases spanning the gap. The length of the CDR3 is 13 residues.

The specimen sequenced was peripheral blood. This clonotype originated in a man between 50 and 59 years old with acute or convalescent COVID-19. This chain links TRBV2 with TRBJ2-3; maybe TRBD2 (5 bases). The CDR3 bases are TGTGCCAGCAGGGCCGGGGTGGCAGATACGCAGTATTTT. Protein sequence: CASRAGVADTQYF.